This T cell receptor beta chain was obtained from a study of radiotherapy plus CTLA-4 blockade in lung cancer. Study-level information: Across the patients, objective responses occurred in 15% to 20%, and disease control in roughly 33%. Study-wide results and limits: Once radiotherapy plus ipilimumab had been given, TCR clones derived from tumor expanded in blood.

To note about this clone: What it binds is unknown.

Germline V gene sequence: CDR1 SGHRS, CDR2 YFSETQ. With 0 bases clipped from V and 0 bases from J, the junction kept 5 bases outside the gene matches. CDR3 length: 18 amino acids. Some clones are missing from TCRdb's copy, which holds only in-frame ones; the method was immunoSEQ multiplex PCR. The table shows some 50,000 clones, with under 85% occurring only once. The receptor comes from a human donor with non-small cell lung cancer who had a partial response to radiotherapy plus ipilimumab. The chain is built from TRBV5-1 and TRBJ2-4; 11 positions match TRBD2. Here the sequenced sample was peripheral blood, taken from a patient treated with radiotherapy plus ipilimumab. In nucleotides, the CDR3 is TGCGCCAGCAGCTTGGTTAGCGGGGGGGCGGTAGCCAAAAACATTCAGTACTTC. This translates into CASSLVSGGAVAKNIQYF.